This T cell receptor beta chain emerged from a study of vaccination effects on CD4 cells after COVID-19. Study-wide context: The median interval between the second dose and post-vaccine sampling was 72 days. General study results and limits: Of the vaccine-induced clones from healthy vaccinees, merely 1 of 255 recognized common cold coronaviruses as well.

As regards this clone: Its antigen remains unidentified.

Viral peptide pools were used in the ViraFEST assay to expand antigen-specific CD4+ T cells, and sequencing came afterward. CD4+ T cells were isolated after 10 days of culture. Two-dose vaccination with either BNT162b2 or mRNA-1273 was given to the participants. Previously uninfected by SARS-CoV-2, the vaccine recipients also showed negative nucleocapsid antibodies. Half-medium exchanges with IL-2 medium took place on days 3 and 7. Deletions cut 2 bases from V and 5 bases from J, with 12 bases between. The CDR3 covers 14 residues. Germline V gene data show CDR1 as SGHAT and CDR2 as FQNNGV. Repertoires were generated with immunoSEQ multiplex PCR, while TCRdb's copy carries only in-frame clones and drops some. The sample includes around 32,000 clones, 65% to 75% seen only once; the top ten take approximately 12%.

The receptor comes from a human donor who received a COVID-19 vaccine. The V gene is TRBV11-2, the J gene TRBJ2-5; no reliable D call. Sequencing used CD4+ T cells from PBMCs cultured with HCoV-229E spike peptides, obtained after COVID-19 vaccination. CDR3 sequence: CASSLTRPMETQYF. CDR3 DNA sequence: TGTGCCAGCAGCTTAACACGGCCTATGGAGACCCAGTACTTC.